The entry below describes one TCR beta chain. Its specificity is unknown. This sample is part of a study of CXCR3-negative and CXCR3-positive naive CD8 T cells. Study-level findings and limits: When CXCR3-positive naive cells were set against CXCR3-negative naive cells, the former had more hydrophobic TRB CDR3s. Both naive subsets had comparably high diversity; memory CD8+ cells much lower. Whereas memory cells differed, naive CXCR3-negative and CXCR3-positive cells shared similar TRBV-TRBJ usage.

This CDR3 has 16 residues. Germline assignment: CDR1 SQVTM and CDR2 ANQGSEA. The authors prepared UMI-labeled TRB cDNA libraries by 5' RACE. One entry per CDR3 protein, without DNA, is what TCRdb gives after re-calling the 5' RACE reads. The sample includes some 110,000 distinct CDR3 sequences. CD45RO-CCR7+CD27+CD95- expression identified naive CD8+ T cells. This receptor was identified in a human donor in good health. Some clones in this sample may be carry-over from other donors' samples. The V call is TRBV29-1, the J call TRBJ2-1; TCRdb indicates TRBD2, and absent DNA this call remains unverified. Sequencing used naive CXCR3+ CD8+ T cells from blood. The subset: CD45RO-CCR7+CD27+CD95- naive CD8+ T cells expressing CXCR3 (TNR3+). CDR3 region: CSVEDILAGGYNEQFF.